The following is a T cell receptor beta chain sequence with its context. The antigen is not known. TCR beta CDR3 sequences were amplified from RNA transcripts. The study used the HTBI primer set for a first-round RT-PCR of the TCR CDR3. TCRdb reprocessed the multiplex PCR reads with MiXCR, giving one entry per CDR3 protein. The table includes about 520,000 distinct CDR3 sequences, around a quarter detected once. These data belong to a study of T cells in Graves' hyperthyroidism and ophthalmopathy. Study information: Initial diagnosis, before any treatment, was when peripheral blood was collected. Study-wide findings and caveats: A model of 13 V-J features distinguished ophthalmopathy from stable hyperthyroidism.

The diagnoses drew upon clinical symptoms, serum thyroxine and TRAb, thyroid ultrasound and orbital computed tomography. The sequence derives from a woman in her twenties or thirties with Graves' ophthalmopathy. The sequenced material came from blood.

CDR3: CSARDRGEDGYTF. CDR3 nucleotides: TGCAGTGCTAGGGACAGGGGGGAAGACGGCTACACCTTC. The rearrangement joins TRBV20-1 to TRBJ1-2; the match to TRBD1 covers 10 bases. Losses at the gene ends were 3 bases for V and 8 bases for J; bases not matched to a gene: 6. In germline, CDR1 is DFQATT, CDR2 SNEGSKA (reference sequence). The CDR3 extends over 13 amino acids.